This paragraph covers one T cell receptor beta chain sequence. As yet, its antigen is unknown. This sample is drawn from a study of cytomegalovirus exposure and HLA in healthy donors. Study overall: Genotyping showed around four fifths of 350 to 400 donors falling in the Caucasian-associated ancestry cluster. General study findings and limits: A missense DCLRE1C variant was associated with V- and J-gene trimming of TCR beta chains in a later analysis, and an independent cohort replicated the association. About 87% or about 30% of the time was how often most TCR beta V segments were productive, according to an earlier analysis. DRB1 showed the most TCR associations and HLA-C the fewest in a later analysis, as rates varied by HLA locus.

60 Vbeta and 13 Jbeta primers were used in PCR. Profiled with immunoSEQ multiplex PCR; TCRdb holds only in-frame clones, not every one. The sample consists of roughly 190,000 clones, just over 75% of them appearing once. The germline V and J ends were trimmed by 1 base and 3 bases, with 18 bases remaining between them. Per germline, CDR1 LGHNA and CDR2 YSLEER. The CDR3 has 17 residues. This clonotype was obtained from a young woman in good health and CMV-seropositive. The specimen sequenced was PBMCs. The rearrangement uses TRBV4-3 and TRBJ1-2; no clear D. The CDR3 nucleotides are TGCGCCAGCAGCCAAGTCGTATTTCGGCAGGAAGACTATGGCTACACCTTC. Translation gives CASSQVVFRQEDYGYTF.